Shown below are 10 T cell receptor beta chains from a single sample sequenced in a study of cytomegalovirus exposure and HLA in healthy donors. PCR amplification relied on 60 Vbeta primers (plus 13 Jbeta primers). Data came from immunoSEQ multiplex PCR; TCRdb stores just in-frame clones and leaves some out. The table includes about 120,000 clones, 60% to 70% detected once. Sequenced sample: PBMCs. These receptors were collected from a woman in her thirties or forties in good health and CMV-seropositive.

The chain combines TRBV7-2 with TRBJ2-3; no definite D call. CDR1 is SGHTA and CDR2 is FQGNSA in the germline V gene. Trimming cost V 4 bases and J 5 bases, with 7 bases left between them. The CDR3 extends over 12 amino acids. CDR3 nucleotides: TGTGCCAGCAGCTCCTCGAGAGATACGCAGTATTTT. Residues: CASSSSRDTQYF.

DNA of the CDR3: TGTGCCAGCACCCAAAACAGGGTCGGCACAGATACGCAGTATTTT. Protein: CASTQNRVGTDTQYF. This rearrangement joins TRBV6-5 to TRBJ2-3; D might be TRBD1 (6 bases). The V gene lost 7 bases and the J gene lost 1 base, with 15 bases spanning the gap. The CDR3 contains 15 residues. Germline CDR1 reads MNHEY; CDR2 reads SVGAGI.

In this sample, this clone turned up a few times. The chain's CDR3 is CASSPSVRQGLVYEQYF. Here the CDR3 DNA reads TGTGCCAGCAGCCCATCTGTGAGACAGGGGCTGGTCTACGAGCAGTACTTC. The genes are TRBV11-2 and TRBJ2-7; 8 bases are a match to TRBD1. The CDR3 is 17 residues long. Per the germline V gene, CDR1 is SGHAT and CDR2 is FQNNGV. Trimming took 5 bases from V and 3 from J; bases not matched to a gene: 15.

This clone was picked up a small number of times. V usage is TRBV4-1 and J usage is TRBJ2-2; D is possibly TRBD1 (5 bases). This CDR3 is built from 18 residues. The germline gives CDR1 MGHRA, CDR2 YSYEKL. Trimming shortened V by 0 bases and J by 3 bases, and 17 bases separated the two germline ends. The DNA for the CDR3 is TGCGCCAGCAGCCAAGATAGGGGCACGCGATTGGACACCGGGGAGCTGTTTTTT. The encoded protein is CASSQDRGTRLDTGELFF.

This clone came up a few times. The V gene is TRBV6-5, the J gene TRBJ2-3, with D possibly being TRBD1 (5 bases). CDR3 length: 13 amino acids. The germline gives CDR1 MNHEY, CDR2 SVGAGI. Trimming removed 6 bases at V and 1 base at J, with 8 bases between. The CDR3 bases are TGTGCCAGCAGCGAACAGGGCACAGATACGCAGTATTTT. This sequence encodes CASSEQGTDTQYF.

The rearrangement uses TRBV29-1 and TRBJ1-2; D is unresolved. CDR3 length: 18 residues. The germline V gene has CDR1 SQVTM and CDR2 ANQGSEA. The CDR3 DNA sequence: TGCACCCGCCCCCCCCGACGGTGGAATCCACTAGCTAACTATGGCTACACCTTC. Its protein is CTRPPRRWNPLANYGYTF.

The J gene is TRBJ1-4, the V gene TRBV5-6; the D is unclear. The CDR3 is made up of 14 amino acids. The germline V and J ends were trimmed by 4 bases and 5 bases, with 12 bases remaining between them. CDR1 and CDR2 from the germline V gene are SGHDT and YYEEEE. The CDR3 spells CASSPAGANEKLFF. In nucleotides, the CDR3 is TGTGCCAGCAGCCCGGCGGGCGCAAATGAAAAACTGTTTTTT.

As DNA, the CDR3 is TGTGCCAGCAGTTCACAGGGTTATGAGCAGTTCTTC. This translates into CASSSQGYEQFF. The genes are TRBV2 and TRBJ2-1; D might be TRBD1 (6 bases). From germline, CDR1 is SNHLY and CDR2 FYNNEI. V gave up 5 bases and J gave up 8 bases, with 10 bases separating them. This CDR3 has 12 residues. Supplemented by reference TRBV2 and TRBJ2-1, the full variable domain reads EPEVTQTPSHQVTQMGQEVILRCVPISNHLYFYWYRQILGQKVEFLVSFYNNEISEKSEIFDDQFSVERPDGSNFTLKIRSTKLEDSAMYFCASSSQGYEQFFGPGTRLTVL.

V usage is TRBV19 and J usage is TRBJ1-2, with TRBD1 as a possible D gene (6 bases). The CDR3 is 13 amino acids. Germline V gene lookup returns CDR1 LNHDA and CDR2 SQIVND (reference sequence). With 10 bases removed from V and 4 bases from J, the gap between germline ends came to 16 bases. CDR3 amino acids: CATEHQGTYGYTF. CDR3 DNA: TGTGCCACCGAACATCAGGGGACCTATGGCTACACCTTC.

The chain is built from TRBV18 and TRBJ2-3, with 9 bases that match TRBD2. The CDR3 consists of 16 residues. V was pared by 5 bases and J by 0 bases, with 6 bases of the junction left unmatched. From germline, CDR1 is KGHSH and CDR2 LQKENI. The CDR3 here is CASSTTSGASTDTQYF. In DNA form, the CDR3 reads TGTGCCAGCTCAACGACTAGCGGAGCTAGCACAGATACGCAGTATTTT.